These 2 T cell receptor beta chains originate from one sample sequenced in a study of metastatic and nonmetastatic thyroid tumors. There were no patients who had received any treatment before thyroid surgery. TCRdb ran MiXCR on the PCR reads. The sample consists of about 20,000 clones, 10% to 12% of them appearing once. The sample was blood. The receptors were sampled from a female donor with papillary thyroid cancer or a benign thyroid nodule (not recorded which). Some clones in this sample may be carry-over from other donors' samples.

This clone was observed at least ten times. This chain connects TRBV6-5 to TRBJ2-7; weak D call: TRBD1 (5 bases). The CDR3 runs 15 residues. Trimming took 1 base from V and 4 from J, leaving 14 bases between them. Germline-derived CDR1 and CDR2 are MNHEY and SVGAGI. The CDR3 DNA is TGTGCCAGCAGTTACTACCCTTCGACAGCTTACGAGCAGTACTTC. Protein: CASSYYPSTAYEQYF.

This clone showed up many times. The chain is built from TRBV28 and TRBJ2-4; D gene unclear. Germline V gene lookup returns CDR1 MDHEN and CDR2 SYDVKM. This CDR3 is built from 13 residues. V lost 5 bases and J lost 8, with 13 bases in between. CDR3 sequence: CASSPPHLDIQYF. The CDR3 DNA follows: TGTGCCAGCAGTCCCCCCCACCTGGACATTCAGTACTTC.